The 3 T cell receptor beta chains listed next were all sequenced from one sample in a study of control samples from healthy donors and cancer patients. Assay used: immunoSEQ multiplex PCR; TCRdb lists only in-frame clones, some missing. The sample records about 84,000 clones, more than 65% being singletons. The sequencing sample was made of PBMCs. The receptor source for this set is a man between 60 and 75 years old with head and neck cancer.

The chain employs TRBV13 and TRBJ2-7; D might be TRBD2 (5 bases). Germline V gene lookup returns CDR1 PRHDT and CDR2 FYEKMQ (reference sequence). The V gene lost 5 bases and the J gene lost 6 bases, with 20 bases spanning the gap. The CDR3 covers 15 residues. CDR3 amino acids: CASSPGGLPSREQYF. Written as DNA, the CDR3 is TGTGCCAGCAGCCCAGGTGGACTTCCCTCGCGCGAGCAGTACTTC.

This clone occurred once. The rearrangement links TRBV6-2 or TRBV6-3 to TRBJ2-7; D may match TRBD1 or TRBD2 (5 bases each). CDR3 length: 13 residues. Per the germline V gene, CDR1 is MNHEY and CDR2 is SVGEGT. Trimming removed 4 bases from V and 6 bases from J, with 13 bases in between. The CDR3 sequence: CASSFSARGEQYF. The CDR3 region has the DNA TGTGCCAGCAGTTTCTCAGCGAGGGGCGAGCAGTACTTC.

This chain uses TRBV11-2 with TRBJ1-1; no reliable D call. The CDR3 sequence is 14 residues long. Germline CDR1 is SGHAT and CDR2 is FQNNGV. V dropped 7 bases and J dropped 7 bases, with 19 bases sitting between them. CDR3 sequence reads: CASTETLEALEAFF. The CDR3 nucleotides read TGTGCCAGCACCGAAACCCTCGAAGCCCTTGAAGCTTTCTTT.